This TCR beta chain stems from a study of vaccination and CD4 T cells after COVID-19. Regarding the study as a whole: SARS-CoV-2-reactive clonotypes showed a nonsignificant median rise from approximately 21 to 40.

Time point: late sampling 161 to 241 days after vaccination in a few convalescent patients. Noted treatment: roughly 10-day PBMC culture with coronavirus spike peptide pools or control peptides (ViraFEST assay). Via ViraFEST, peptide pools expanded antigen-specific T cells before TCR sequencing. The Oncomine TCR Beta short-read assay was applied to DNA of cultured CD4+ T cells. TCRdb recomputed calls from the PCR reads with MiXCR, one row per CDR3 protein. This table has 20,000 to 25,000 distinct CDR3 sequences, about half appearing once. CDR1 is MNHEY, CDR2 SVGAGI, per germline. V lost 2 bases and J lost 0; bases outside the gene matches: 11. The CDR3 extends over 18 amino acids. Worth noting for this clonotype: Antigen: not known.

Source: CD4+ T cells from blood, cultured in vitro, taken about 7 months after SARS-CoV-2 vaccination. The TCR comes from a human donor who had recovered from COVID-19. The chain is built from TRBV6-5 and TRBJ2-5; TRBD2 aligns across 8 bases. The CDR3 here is CASSYPLVLAGNQETQYF. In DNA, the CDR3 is TGTGCCAGCAGTTACCCCCTCGTGTTAGCGGGGAACCAAGAGACCCAGTACTTC.